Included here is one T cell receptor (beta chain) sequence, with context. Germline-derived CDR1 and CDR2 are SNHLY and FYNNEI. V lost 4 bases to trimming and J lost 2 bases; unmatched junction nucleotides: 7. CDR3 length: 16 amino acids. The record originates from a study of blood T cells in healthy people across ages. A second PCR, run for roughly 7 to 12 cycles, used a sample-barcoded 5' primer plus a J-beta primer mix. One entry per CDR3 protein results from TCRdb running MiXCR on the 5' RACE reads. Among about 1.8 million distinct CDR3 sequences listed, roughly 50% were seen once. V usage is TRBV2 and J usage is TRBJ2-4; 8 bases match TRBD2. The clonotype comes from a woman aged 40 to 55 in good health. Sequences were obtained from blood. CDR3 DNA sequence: TGTGCCAGCAGTGGGGCCACTAGCGGCTCCAAAAACATTCAGTACTTC. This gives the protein CASSGATSGSKNIQYF.